The 13 T cell receptor beta chains reported below all come from one sample, sequenced in a study of blood T cell repertoires in COVID-19. Clones were sequenced by immunoSEQ multiplex PCR, and TCRdb holds only the in-frame ones, with some missing. The profile covers approximately 330,000 clones, with 90% appearing a single time and 0.8% to 1.3% taken by the ten largest. Sample: peripheral blood. The origin of the receptors is a woman in her thirties or forties with COVID-19, enrolled during active disease.

The rearrangement joins TRBV7-3 to TRBJ2-5; 8 nucleotides line up with TRBD2. The germline CDR1 and CDR2 sequences are SGHTA and FQGTGA. CDR3 size: 15 residues. V shed 3 bases and J 1 base; nucleotides not matched to a gene: 4. CDR3 nucleotides: TGTGCCAGCAGCTTTGCGGGAGGAGGCCAAGAGACCCAGTACTTC. Amino acid sequence: CASSFAGGGQETQYF.

The chain uses TRBV28 and TRBJ2-7; 8 nucleotides agree with TRBD2. With 5 bases clipped from V and 2 bases from J, the junction kept 5 bases outside the gene matches. The CDR3 spans 14 residues. Germline lookup yields CDR1 MDHEN and CDR2 SYDVKM. CDR3 sequence (DNA): TGTGCCAGCAGTCCGGGAGGGCCCCCCTACGAGCAGTACTTC. This gives the protein CASSPGGPPYEQYF.

The chain has TRBV7-2 and TRBJ1-5; D gene ambiguous. The V gene's germline CDR1 is SGHTA and CDR2 FQGNSA. Trimming took 0 bases from V and 1 from J, leaving 10 bases between them. The CDR3 runs 16 residues. The CDR3 bases are TGTGCCAGCAGCTTAGCGAACCAGGCAAGCAATCAGCCCCAGCATTTT. Its protein is CASSLANQASNQPQHF.

The genes are TRBV30 and TRBJ2-1; TRBD2 is a possible D gene (5 bases). The germline gives CDR1 GTSNPN, CDR2 SVGIG (reference sequence). V lost 0 bases, J lost 5 bases, and 8 bases lay in between. CDR3 length equals 13 residues. CDR3 nucleotide sequence: TGTGCCTGGAGTGTACTCGGGAACAATGAGCAGTTCTTC. This codes for CAWSVLGNNEQFF. Full variable domain (remainder filled in from reference TRBV30 and TRBJ2-1): SQTIHQWPATLVQPVGSPLSLECTVEGTSNPNLYWYRQAAGRGLQLLFYSVGIGQISSEVPQNLSASRPQDRQFILSSKKLLLSDSGFYLCAWSVLGNNEQFFGPGTRLTVL.

The chain joins TRBV5-6 to TRBJ2-5; D remains unclear. Per germline, CDR1 SGHDT and CDR2 YYEEEE. V was clipped by 0 bases and J by 7 bases, with 19 bases between them. CDR3 length equals 16 residues. The CDR3 is CASSLGPTTSVRTQYF. The CDR3 region has the DNA TGTGCCAGCAGCTTGGGTCCCACCACCTCGGTGCGGACCCAGTACTTC. The full variable domain, rest sourced from reference TRBV5-6 and TRBJ2-5, is DAGVTQSPTHLIKTRGQQVTLRCSPKSGHDTVSWYQQALGQGPQFIFQYYEEEERQRGNFPDRFSGHQFPNYSSELNVNALLLGDSALYLCASSLGPTTSVRTQYFGPGTRLLVL.

The J gene is TRBJ2-1, the V gene TRBV4-1; 8 bases align to TRBD2. The CDR3 length is 16 residues. In germline, CDR1 is MGHRA, CDR2 YSYEKL. V lost 1 base, J lost 4 bases, and 6 bases stayed unmatched. CDR3 region: CASSQVSSGAYNEQFF. CDR3 nucleotide sequence: TGCGCCAGCAGCCAAGTGAGTAGCGGGGCGTACAATGAGCAGTTCTTC.

The V and J genes are TRBV7-9 and TRBJ1-5, with 10 positions matching TRBD1. This CDR3 spans 17 amino acids. CDR1 and CDR2 from the germline V gene are SEHNR and FQNEAQ (reference sequence). The V segment lost 4 bases and the J segment 2 bases; nucleotides outside the gene matches: 8. The CDR3 spells CASSYSSGTGGNQPQHF. The CDR3, as DNA: TGTGCCAGCAGCTACTCATCGGGGACAGGGGGCAATCAGCCCCAGCATTTT.

In DNA form, the CDR3 reads TGTGCCTTGGAAGATCCGGGACAGGGGGTTAATGAGCAGTTCTTC. Translating gives CALEDPGQGVNEQFF. The chain employs TRBV30 and TRBJ2-1, with 11 bases fitting TRBD1. The CDR3 contains 15 residues. Germline-derived CDR1 and CDR2 are GTSNPN and SVGIG (reference sequence). The V segment lost 7 bases and the J segment 7 bases; nucleotides outside the gene matches: 12.

In its sample, this clone was seen once. The chain has TRBV9 and TRBJ2-3, with TRBD2 identical over 9 bases. V was clipped by 0 bases and J by 6 bases; unmatched bases: 14. The CDR3 sequence is 18 residues long. The germline CDR1 and CDR2 sequences are SGDLS and YYNGEE. CDR3 bases: TGTGCCAGCAGCGTAGCTTGGCGAGCGGGAGGCCTCGGGGATACGCAGTATTTT. The encoded protein is CASSVAWRAGGLGDTQYF.

The rearrangement joins TRBV12-3 or TRBV12-4 to TRBJ1-1; D perhaps matches TRBD1 (6 bases). Trimming shortened V by 5 bases and J by 12 bases, and 16 bases separated the two germline ends. The CDR3 runs 12 residues. The CDR3 is CASSQNDRKTFF. As DNA, the CDR3 is TGTGCCAGCAGTCAAAACGACAGGAAGACTTTCTTT.

The chain recombines TRBV7-2 with TRBJ1-5; a possible D gene is TRBD1 (5 bases). Germline CDR1 and CDR2: SGHTA and FQGNSA. V was cut by 4 bases and J by 5 bases, with 9 bases left in between. The length of the CDR3 is 13 residues. This chain's CDR3 is CASSSSRDQPQHF. The CDR3 DNA follows: TGTGCCAGCAGCTCGTCCAGGGATCAGCCCCAGCATTTT.

The chain employs TRBV7-6 and TRBJ1-5; D might be TRBD1 (5 bases). The CDR3 loop spans 15 amino acids. Between the trimmed V and J ends, which lost 1 base and 2 bases, there was a span of 9 bases. CDR1 and CDR2 (germline): SGHVS, FNYEAQ. The CDR3 sequence is CASSLGDSGNQPQHF. The CDR3 region has the DNA TGTGCCAGCAGCTTAGGAGACAGCGGCAATCAGCCCCAGCATTTT.

This clone was recorded only once. CDR3 sequence reads: CASSQGQATNEKLFF. The CDR3 coding sequence is TGCGCCAGCAGCCAGGGACAGGCAACTAATGAAAAACTGTTTTTT. This sequence joins TRBV5-1 and TRBJ1-4, with 8 bases matching TRBD1. This CDR3 is built from 15 residues. Germline V gene lookup returns CDR1 SGHRS and CDR2 YFSETQ. J gave up 0 bases and V 4 bases, and 2 bases lay outside the gene matches. The whole variable domain, remainder taken from reference TRBV5-1 and TRBJ1-4, is KAGVTQTPRYLIKTRGQQVTLSCSPISGHRSVSWYQQTPGQGLQFLFEYFSETQRNKGNFPGRFSGRQFSNSRSEMNVSTLELGDSALYLCASSQGQATNEKLFFGSGTQLSVL.